This paragraph reports one T cell receptor beta chain. Its antigen remains unidentified. This sample was included in a study of identifying expanded T cells in peripheral blood. Study conclusions and caveats: Over approximately two and four weeks, about 15 and 19 clones changed, versus roughly 1.2 between replicates. Two-week clone count variance significantly increased as total template count grew.

Data came from immunoSEQ multiplex PCR; TCRdb stores just in-frame clones and leaves some out. Among approximately 85,000 clones listed, approximately 90% were seen once. No infections or other immune events were documented during collection. Germline values: CDR1 SGHNT, CDR2 YYREEE (reference sequence). Trimming cost V 0 bases and J 7 bases, with 11 bases left between them. CDR3 size: 13 residues. This sequence originates from a person aged 18-69 years in good health. V and J are TRBV5-4 and TRBJ2-7; D call uncertain. Sequencing input: blood. The CDR3 nucleotides are TGTGCCAGCAGCTTGGACTCTCCAGAGGAGCAGTACTTC. Translated, it gives CASSLDSPEEQYF.